Presented here are 27 T cell receptor beta chains from one specimen sequenced in a study of CD8+ T cells in alopecia areata. cDNA reverse transcribed from extracted RNA served as the sequencing template. Data came from immunoSEQ multiplex PCR; TCRdb stores just in-frame clones and leaves some out. The sample carries about 130,000 clones, around 50% recorded once. This sample comprised CD4+ T cells sorted from blood, obtained at week 0. These receptors all come from a human donor with alopecia areata.

CDR3 sequence reads: CAWGDNLEQYF. The CDR3 DNA is TGTGCCTGGGGAGACAACCTCGAGCAGTACTTC. The chain recombines TRBV30 with TRBJ2-5; D unclear. Gene TRBJ2-7 matches the end of the DNA better, so the J call may be wrong. Germline CDR1 GTSNPN, CDR2 SVGIG (reference sequence). The length of the CDR3 is 11 residues.

The chain carries TRBV9 and TRBJ2-1; D gene uncertain. Germline CDR1 SGDLS, CDR2 YYNGEE. Trimming cost V 3 bases and J 2 bases, with 18 bases left between them. This CDR3 has 17 amino acids. CDR3 residues: CASSEQAKVITYNEQFF. For the CDR3, the DNA is TGTGCCAGCAGCGAGCAAGCGAAAGTAATAACCTACAATGAGCAGTTCTTC.

This chain connects TRBV2 to TRBJ2-3; tentatively, D is TRBD2 (6 bases). Trimming removed 6 bases from V and 2 bases from J, with 12 bases in between. The CDR3 runs to 14 residues. CDR1 is SNHLY and CDR2 is FYNNEI in the germline V gene. The CDR3 DNA reads as TGTGCCAGCAGGCGGGACTTTAACACAGATACGCAGTATTTT. It codes for CASRRDFNTDTQYF.

This sequence joins TRBV10-3 and TRBJ2-1; 9 bases are a match to TRBD2. J was trimmed by 6 bases and V by 0 bases; bases with no gene match: 6. The germline gives CDR1 ENHRY, CDR2 SYGVKD. There are 16 residues in the CDR3. The chain's CDR3 is CAISESREGGRNEQFF. In DNA, the CDR3 is TGTGCCATCAGTGAGTCGCGGGAGGGGGGGCGCAATGAGCAGTTCTTC.

The rearrangement uses TRBV2 and TRBJ1-5; no clear D. The CDR3 has 16 residues. Germline V CDR1 and CDR2: SNHLY, FYNNEI. Deletions cut 2 bases from V and 7 bases from J, with 18 bases between. CDR3 coding DNA: TGTGCCAGCAGTGAAAGTTCGTCGGGGTTACGACAGCCCCAGCATTTT. Its protein product is CASSESSSGLRQPQHF.

In this sample, this clone turned up a few times. The gene calls are TRBV30 and TRBJ2-7; 10 nucleotides align to TRBD1. CDR1 is GTSNPN, CDR2 SVGIG, per germline (reference sequence). The V gene end was trimmed by 8 bases and the J gene end by 3 bases; junction bases not matched to a gene: 7. This CDR3 comprises 13 residues. The CDR3 protein is CARTGTGDYEQYF. CDR3 in DNA: TGTGCCCGTACCGGGACAGGGGACTACGAGCAGTACTTC.

The V gene is TRBV5-1, the J gene TRBJ2-3; D is perhaps TRBD2 (6 bases). CDR1 and CDR2 from the germline V gene are SGHRS and YFSETQ. V was clipped by 5 bases and J by 1 base, with 11 bases between them. This CDR3 spans 14 amino acids. CDR3 amino acids: CASSPGSGTDTQYF. CDR3 bases: TGCGCCAGCAGTCCCGGGAGCGGCACAGATACGCAGTATTTT.

The V gene is TRBV6-5, the J gene TRBJ1-5; D is uncertain. V was clipped by 0 bases and J by 1 base, with 7 bases between them. Germline-derived CDR1 and CDR2 are MNHEY and SVGAGI. This CDR3 contains 15 residues. CDR3 in DNA: TGTGCCAGCAGTTACTCGATGAACAGCAATCAGCCCCAGCATTTT. Protein sequence: CASSYSMNSNQPQHF.

This chain joins TRBV4-3 and TRBJ2-3; D assignment may be TRBD1 or TRBD2 (5 bases each). The CDR3 has 14 amino acids. Germline V gene data show CDR1 as LGHNA and CDR2 as YSLEER. Trimming took 0 bases from V and 8 from J, leaving 12 bases between them. For the CDR3, the DNA is TGCGCCAGCAGCCAAGATAGGGACGTAGGTACGCAGTATTTT. Translating it yields CASSQDRDVGTQYF.

The chain combines TRBV19 with TRBJ1-4; D might be TRBD1 (6 bases). V was cut by 5 bases and J by 8 bases, with 12 bases left in between. This CDR3 contains 13 residues. Germline V gives CDR1 LNHDA, CDR2 SQIVND (reference sequence). CDR3 in DNA: TGTGCCAGTAGTGTACAGGGTTCGGAAAAACTGTTTTTT. Residues: CASSVQGSEKLFF. The variable domain in full, completed from reference TRBV19 and TRBJ1-4, reads DGGITQSPKYLFRKEGQNVTLSCEQNLNHDAMYWYRQDPGQGLRLIYYSQIVNDFQKGDIAEGYSVSREKKESFPLTVTSAQKNPTAFYLCASSVQGSEKLFFGSGTQLSVL.

The chain recombines TRBV19 with TRBJ1-1; no firm D call. CDR3 length equals 13 residues. CDR1 and CDR2 from the germline V gene are LNHDA and SQIVND (reference sequence). V was shortened by 3 bases and J by 2 bases, with 7 bases between the two germline ends. This CDR3 is CASSMMGNTEAFF. The CDR3 region has the DNA TGTGCCAGTAGTATGATGGGAAACACTGAAGCTTTCTTT.

V and J are TRBV18 and TRBJ2-5; D remains unclear. The CDR3 covers 13 residues. Trimming shortened V by 3 bases and J by 5 bases, and 10 bases separated the two germline ends. Germline CDR1 KGHSH, CDR2 LQKENI. Written as DNA, the CDR3 is TGTGCCAGCTCACCGGCCCAGAGGGAGACCCAGTACTTC. The encoded protein is CASSPAQRETQYF.

This clone was counted only a few times. The chain couples TRBV7-9 to TRBJ2-1; 9 nucleotides line up with TRBD2. This CDR3 comprises 15 residues. J was trimmed by 6 bases and V by 4 bases; bases with no gene match: 7. Germline CDR1 SEHNR, CDR2 FQNEAQ (reference sequence). CDR3 bases: TGTGCCAGCAGCTCGTCGGGACTAGCTAGCAATGAGCAGTTCTTC. This translates into CASSSSGLASNEQFF.

The chain uses TRBV30 and TRBJ2-7; 9 bases match TRBD2. The CDR3 length is 14 residues. Trimming removed 2 bases from V and 5 bases from J; junction bases left unmatched: 7. CDR1 GTSNPN and CDR2 SVGIG come from the germline V gene (reference sequence). For the CDR3, the DNA is TGTGCCTGGAGTTTGTCGCTAGCGGGAAACGAGCAGTACTTC. It encodes CAWSLSLAGNEQYF.

Regarding this clone: The junction does not match germline at one end; this may be a read error. The chain carries TRBV6-6 and TRBJ2-7; perhaps TRBD2 as D (6 bases). Germline values: CDR1 MNHNY, CDR2 SVGAGI (reference sequence). The CDR3 totals 13 residues. CDR3 bases: TGTGCCAGCAGTGTTCAGATGTGGACTACCGGATCCTTC. This sequence encodes CASSVQMWTTGSF.

This clone occurred a few times. The chain recombines TRBV19 with TRBJ1-5; D unresolved. V was cut by 3 bases and J by 7 bases, with 10 bases left in between. CDR1 is LNHDA and CDR2 is SQIVND in the germline V gene (reference sequence). The CDR3 runs 13 residues. The CDR3 DNA reads TGTGCCAGTAGTATGGGAGGGAGCCAGCCCCAGCATTTT. Amino acid sequence: CASSMGGSQPQHF. The whole variable domain, filled in from reference TRBV19 and TRBJ1-5, reads DGGITQSPKYLFRKEGQNVTLSCEQNLNHDAMYWYRQDPGQGLRLIYYSQIVNDFQKGDIAEGYSVSREKKESFPLTVTSAQKNPTAFYLCASSMGGSQPQHFGDGTRLSIL.

This clone was recorded a few times. At one end, the junction sequence differs from germline, possibly due to a read error. The chain has TRBV28 and TRBJ2-7, with D possibly TRBD1 on 6 matching bases. CDR3 length equals 11 residues. CDR1 is MDHEN, CDR2 SYDVKM, per germline. In DNA form, the CDR3 reads TGTGCCAGCACCCTGGGACACCGAAAGTCCTTC. It yields the protein CASTLGHRKSF. The whole variable domain, filled in from reference TRBV28 and TRBJ2-7, reads DVKVTQSSRYLVKRTGEKVFLECVQDMDHENMFWYRQDPGLGLRLIYFSYDVKMKEKGDIPEGYSVSREKKERFSLILESASTNQTSMYLCASTLGHRKSFGPGTRLTVT.

The chain links TRBV5-1 to TRBJ2-7; D call uncertain. Trimming stripped 0 bases from V and 3 bases from J, with 10 bases between. The germline gives CDR1 SGHRS, CDR2 YFSETQ. This CDR3 is 14 amino acids long. CDR3 residues: CASSLEKADYEQYF. The DNA for the CDR3 is TGCGCCAGCAGCTTGGAAAAGGCAGACTACGAGCAGTACTTC.

CDR3 region: CASSEAGQAIQYF. CDR3 sequence (DNA): TGTGCCAGCAGTGAAGCGGGGCAGGCCATTCAGTACTTC. The chain combines TRBV6-1 with TRBJ2-4; maybe TRBD1 (5 bases). Per germline, CDR1 MNHNS and CDR2 SASEGT. Trimming took off 0 bases at V and 9 bases at J, with 9 bases between the two ends. The CDR3 spans 13 residues.

This clone came up a few times. The V gene is TRBV4-1, the J gene TRBJ2-7; D perhaps matches TRBD2 (7 bases). Germline-derived CDR1 and CDR2 are MGHRA and YSYEKL. The CDR3 runs 17 residues. V lost 0 bases and J lost 5, with 20 bases in between. The CDR3 DNA follows: TGCGCCAGCAGCCAAGATACGGGGGGCAGAAGAGTCCACGAGCAGTACTTC. This sequence encodes CASSQDTGGRRVHEQYF.

The chain couples TRBV2 to TRBJ1-2, with D perhaps TRBD1 (5 bases). V lost 4 bases and J lost 7, with 10 bases in between. Germline CDR1 and CDR2: SNHLY and FYNNEI. This CDR3 spans 12 amino acids. CDR3 nucleotide sequence: TGTGCCAGCAGTGGGGGGAGTGGTGGCTACACCTTC. This encodes CASSGGSGGYTF.

V and J are TRBV2 and TRBJ2-5, with D possibly being TRBD2 (6 bases). Trimming took 5 bases from V and 3 from J, leaving 10 bases between them. Germline lookup yields CDR1 SNHLY and CDR2 FYNNEI. CDR3 length equals 13 residues. The CDR3 is CASSSRLEETQYF. The CDR3 DNA sequence: TGTGCCAGCAGTTCCAGACTAGAAGAGACCCAGTACTTC.

The chain is built from TRBV6-5 and TRBJ2-5; 8 bases agree with TRBD1. The V gene's germline CDR1 is MNHEY and CDR2 SVGAGI. J lost 3 bases, V lost 6 bases, and 3 bases had no gene match. CDR3 size: 13 residues. CDR3: CASRATGEETQYF. The CDR3 DNA reads as TGTGCCAGCAGAGCGACAGGGGAAGAGACCCAGTACTTC.

A few counts support this clone. The chain joins TRBV9 to TRBJ1-1; 9 bases are a match to TRBD1. CDR3 length: 17 residues. Germline assignment: CDR1 SGDLS and CDR2 YYNGEE. J lost 4 bases, V lost 4 bases, and 14 bases had no gene match. CDR3 in amino acids: CASSPRGQGGTRTEAFF. The CDR3 nucleotides are TGTGCCAGCAGCCCACGGGGACAGGGAGGTACGCGCACTGAAGCTTTCTTT.

The CDR3 DNA follows: TGTGCCAGCAGCGTAGGAGGAAACACCATATATTTT. Residues: CASSVGGNTIYF. The V and J genes are TRBV9 and TRBJ1-3; D is uncertain. The CDR3 spans 12 residues. In germline, CDR1 is SGDLS, CDR2 YYNGEE. Between the trimmed V and J ends, which lost 0 bases and 4 bases, there was a span of 2 bases.

The chain has TRBV28 and TRBJ2-3; D uncertain. The CDR3 contains 13 residues. The germline V and J ends were trimmed by 3 bases and 0 bases, with 4 bases remaining between them. Germline V gene data show CDR1 as MDHEN and CDR2 as SYDVKM. Here the CDR3 reads CASSLGSTDTQYF. The CDR3 DNA is TGTGCCAGCAGTTTGGGGAGCACAGATACGCAGTATTTT.

This clone was seen a few times. The CDR3 DNA reads TGTGCCAGCTCAGAGGGAACCTACGAGCAGTACTTC. This sequence encodes CASSEGTYEQYF. The chain carries TRBV18 and TRBJ2-7, with a tentative D call TRBD2 (5 bases). Deletions cut 5 bases from V and 2 bases from J, with 7 bases between. Germline CDR1 KGHSH, CDR2 LQKENI. The CDR3 has 12 residues.